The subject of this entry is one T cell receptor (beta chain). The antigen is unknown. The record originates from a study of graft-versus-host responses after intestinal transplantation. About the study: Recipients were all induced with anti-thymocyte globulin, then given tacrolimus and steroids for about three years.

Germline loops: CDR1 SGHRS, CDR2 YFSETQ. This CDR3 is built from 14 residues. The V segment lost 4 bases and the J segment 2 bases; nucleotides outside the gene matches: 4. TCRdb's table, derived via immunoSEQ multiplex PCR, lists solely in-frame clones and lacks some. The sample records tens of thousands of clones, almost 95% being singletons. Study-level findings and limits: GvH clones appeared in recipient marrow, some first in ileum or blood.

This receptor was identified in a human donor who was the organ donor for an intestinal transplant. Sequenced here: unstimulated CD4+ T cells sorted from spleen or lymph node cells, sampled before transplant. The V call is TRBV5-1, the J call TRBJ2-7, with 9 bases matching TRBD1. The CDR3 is CASSTRDRAYEQYF. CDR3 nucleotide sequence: TGCGCCAGCAGCACCCGGGACAGGGCCTACGAGCAGTACTTC. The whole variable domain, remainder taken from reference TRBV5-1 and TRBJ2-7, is KAGVTQTPRYLIKTRGQQVTLSCSPISGHRSVSWYQQTPGQGLQFLFEYFSETQRNKGNFPGRFSGRQFSNSRSEMNVSTLELGDSALYLCASSTRDRAYEQYFGPGTRLTVT.